This TCR beta chain was sequenced during a study of esophageal squamous cell carcinoma under preoperative chemotherapy. Turning to the study itself: Both tumor-infiltrating lymphocytes and peripheral blood T cells were profiled.

On this clonotype itself: Antigen: not known.

Time point denoted: before preoperative PTX-NDP chemotherapy. Paclitaxel-nedaplatin chemotherapy was given to patients ahead of their surgery. The CDR3 is 16 amino acids. Trimming at V came to 4 bases and at J to 0 bases, leaving 8 bases not matched to a gene. Germline CDR1 reads SGHTA; CDR2 reads FQGNSA. TCRdb re-called the PCR reads through MiXCR, storing one row per CDR3 protein. The table has approximately 30,000 distinct CDR3 sequences, roughly 50% seen once; the top ten hold approximately 12%. Study results and limitations: Paclitaxel-nedaplatin therapy caused immediate, substantial clonotype frequency changes. Peripheral T cells showed a significant TCR diversity increase after chemotherapy, unlike tumor-infiltrating lymphocytes.

The clonotype originates from a human donor with esophageal squamous cell carcinoma. The donor label of this sample is uncertain. The specimen was collected from a patient given preoperative chemotherapy. V usage is TRBV7-2 and J usage is TRBJ2-5; TRBD2 matches at 7 bases. DNA of the CDR3: TGTGCCAGCAGCTCCCTACTAGCGCGTTACCAAGAGACCCAGTACTTC. Its translation: CASSSLLARYQETQYF.